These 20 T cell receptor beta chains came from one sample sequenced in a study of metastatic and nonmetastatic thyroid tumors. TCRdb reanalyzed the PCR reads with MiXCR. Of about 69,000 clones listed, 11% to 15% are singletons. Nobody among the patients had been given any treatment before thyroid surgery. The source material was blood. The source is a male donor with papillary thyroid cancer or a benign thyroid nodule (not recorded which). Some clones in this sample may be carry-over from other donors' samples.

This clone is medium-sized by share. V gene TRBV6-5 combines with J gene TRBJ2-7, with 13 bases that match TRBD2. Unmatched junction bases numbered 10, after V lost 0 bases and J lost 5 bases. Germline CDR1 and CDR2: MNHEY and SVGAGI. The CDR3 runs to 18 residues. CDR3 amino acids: CASSYSLWTSGRSHEQYF. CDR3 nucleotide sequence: TGTGCCAGCAGTTACTCACTTTGGACTAGCGGGAGAAGCCACGAGCAGTACTTC.

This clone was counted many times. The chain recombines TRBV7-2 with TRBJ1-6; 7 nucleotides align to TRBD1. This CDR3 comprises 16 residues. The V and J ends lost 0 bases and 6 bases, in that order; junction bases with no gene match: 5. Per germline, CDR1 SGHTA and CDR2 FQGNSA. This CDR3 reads CASSLAEGASNSPLHF. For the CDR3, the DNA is TGTGCCAGCAGCTTAGCGGAGGGGGCGAGTAATTCACCCCTCCACTTT. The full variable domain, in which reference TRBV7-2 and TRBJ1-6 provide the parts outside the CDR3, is GAGVSQSPSNKVTEKGKDVELRCDPISGHTALYWYRQSLGQGLEFLIYFQGNSAPDKSGLPSDRFSAERTGGSVSTLTIQRTQQEDSAVYLCASSLAEGASNSPLHFGNGTRLTVT.

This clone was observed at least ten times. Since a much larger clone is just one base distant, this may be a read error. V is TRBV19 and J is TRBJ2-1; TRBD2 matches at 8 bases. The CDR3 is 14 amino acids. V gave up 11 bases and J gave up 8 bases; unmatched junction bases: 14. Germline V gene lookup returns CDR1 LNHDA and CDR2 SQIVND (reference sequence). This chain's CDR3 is CAGTPIAGRDEQFF. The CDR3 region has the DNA TGTGCCGGTACCCCAATAGCGGGAAGGGATGAGCAGTTCTTC.

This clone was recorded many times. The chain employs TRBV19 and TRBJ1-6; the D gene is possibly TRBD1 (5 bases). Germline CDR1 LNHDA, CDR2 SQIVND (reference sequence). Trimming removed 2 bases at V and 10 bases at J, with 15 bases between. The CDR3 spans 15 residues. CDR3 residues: CASSIPVGDGSPLHF. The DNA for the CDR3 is TGTGCCAGTAGTATACCGGTAGGGGACGGATCACCCCTCCACTTT.

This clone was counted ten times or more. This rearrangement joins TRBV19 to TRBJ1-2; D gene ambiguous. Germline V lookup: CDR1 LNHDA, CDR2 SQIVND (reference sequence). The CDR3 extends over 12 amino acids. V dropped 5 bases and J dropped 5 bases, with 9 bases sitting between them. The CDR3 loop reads CASSPRTYGYTF. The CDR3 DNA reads TGTGCCAGTAGTCCCCGGACGTATGGCTACACCTTC.

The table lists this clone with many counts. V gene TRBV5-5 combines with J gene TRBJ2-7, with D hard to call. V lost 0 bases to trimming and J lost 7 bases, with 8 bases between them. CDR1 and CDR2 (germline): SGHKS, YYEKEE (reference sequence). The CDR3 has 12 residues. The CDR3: CASSLASYEQYV. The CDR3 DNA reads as TGTGCCAGCAGCTTGGCCTCGTATGAGCAGTACGTC.

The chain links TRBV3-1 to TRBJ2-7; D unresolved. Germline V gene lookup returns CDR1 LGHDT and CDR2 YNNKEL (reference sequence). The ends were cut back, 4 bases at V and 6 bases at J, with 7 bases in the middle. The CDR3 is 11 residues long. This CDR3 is CASSLHGEQYF. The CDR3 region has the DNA TGTGCCAGCAGCCTGCATGGCGAGCAGTACTTC.

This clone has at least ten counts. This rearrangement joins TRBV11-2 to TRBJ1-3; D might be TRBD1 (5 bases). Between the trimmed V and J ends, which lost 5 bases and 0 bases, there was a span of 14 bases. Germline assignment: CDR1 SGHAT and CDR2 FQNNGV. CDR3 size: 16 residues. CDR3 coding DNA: TGTGCCAGCAGCCCCGGGACTCTCGTCTCTGGAAACACCATATATTTT. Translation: CASSPGTLVSGNTIYF.

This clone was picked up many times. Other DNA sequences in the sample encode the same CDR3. CDR3 in amino acids: CASSVGGGRTDTQYF. The CDR3 DNA reads as TGTGCCAGCAGCGTAGGTGGAGGGCGCACAGATACGCAGTATTTT. The genes are TRBV9 and TRBJ2-3; D is perhaps TRBD2 (6 bases). This CDR3 region has 15 residues. V lost 0 bases and J lost 1, with 9 bases in between. CDR1 and CDR2 from the germline V gene are SGDLS and YYNGEE.

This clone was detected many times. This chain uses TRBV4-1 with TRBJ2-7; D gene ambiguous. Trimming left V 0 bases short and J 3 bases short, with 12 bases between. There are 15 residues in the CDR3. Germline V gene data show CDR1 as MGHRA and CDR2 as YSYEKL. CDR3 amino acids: CASSQEWALNYEQYF. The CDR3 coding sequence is TGCGCCAGCAGCCAAGAGTGGGCTCTTAACTACGAGCAGTACTTC.

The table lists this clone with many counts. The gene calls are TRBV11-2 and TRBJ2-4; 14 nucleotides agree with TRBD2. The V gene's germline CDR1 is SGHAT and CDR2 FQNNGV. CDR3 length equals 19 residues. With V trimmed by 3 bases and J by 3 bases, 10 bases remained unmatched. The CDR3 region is CASSFGLAGGGWGKNIQYF. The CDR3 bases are TGTGCCAGCAGCTTCGGACTAGCGGGAGGAGGTTGGGGCAAAAACATTCAGTACTTC.

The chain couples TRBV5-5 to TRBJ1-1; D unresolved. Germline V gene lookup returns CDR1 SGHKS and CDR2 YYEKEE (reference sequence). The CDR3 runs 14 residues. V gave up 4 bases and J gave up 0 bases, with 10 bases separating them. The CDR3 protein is CASSLVLVNTEAFF. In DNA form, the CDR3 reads TGTGCCAGCAGCCTGGTCCTAGTGAACACTGAAGCTTTCTTT.

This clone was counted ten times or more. The DNA of the CDR3 is TGTGCCAGCAGTTTAATCGGGGGGGAGACCCAGTACTTC. It yields the protein CASSLIGGETQYF. The chain recombines TRBV28 with TRBJ2-5, with TRBD2 identical over 7 bases. V trimming: 2 bases; J trimming: 5 bases; junction bases outside the gene matches: 2. The germline V gene encodes CDR1 MDHEN and CDR2 SYDVKM. The CDR3 runs 13 residues. Complete variable domain (other parts from reference TRBV28 and TRBJ2-5): DVKVTQSSRYLVKRTGEKVFLECVQDMDHENMFWYRQDPGLGLRLIYFSYDVKMKEKGDIPEGYSVSREKKERFSLILESASTNQTSMYLCASSLIGGETQYFGPGTRLLVL.

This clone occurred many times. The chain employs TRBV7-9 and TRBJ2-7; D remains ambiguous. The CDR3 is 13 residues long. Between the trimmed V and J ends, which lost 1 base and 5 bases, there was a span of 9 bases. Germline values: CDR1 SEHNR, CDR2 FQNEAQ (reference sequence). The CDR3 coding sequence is TGTGCCAGCAGCTTAGGGACGTCGAACGAGCAGTACTTC. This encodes CASSLGTSNEQYF.

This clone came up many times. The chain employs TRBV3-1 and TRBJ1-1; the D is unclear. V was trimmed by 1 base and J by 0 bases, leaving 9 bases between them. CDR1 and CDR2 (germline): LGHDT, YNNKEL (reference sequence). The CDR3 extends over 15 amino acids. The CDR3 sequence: CASSQGPYMNTEAFF. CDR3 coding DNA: TGTGCCAGCAGCCAAGGACCCTACATGAACACTGAAGCTTTCTTT.

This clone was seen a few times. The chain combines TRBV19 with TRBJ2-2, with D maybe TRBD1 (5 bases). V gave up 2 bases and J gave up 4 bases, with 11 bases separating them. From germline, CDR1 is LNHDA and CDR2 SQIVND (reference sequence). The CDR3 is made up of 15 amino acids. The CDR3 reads CASSIRQFGTGELFF. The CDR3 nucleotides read TGTGCCAGTAGTATACGACAGTTCGGCACCGGGGAGCTGTTTTTT.

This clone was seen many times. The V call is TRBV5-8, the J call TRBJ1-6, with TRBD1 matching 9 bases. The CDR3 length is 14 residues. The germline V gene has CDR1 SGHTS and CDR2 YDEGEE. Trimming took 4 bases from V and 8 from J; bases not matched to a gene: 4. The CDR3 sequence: CASSTDRGYSPLHF. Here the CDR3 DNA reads TGTGCCAGCAGCACTGACAGGGGGTATTCACCCCTCCACTTT.

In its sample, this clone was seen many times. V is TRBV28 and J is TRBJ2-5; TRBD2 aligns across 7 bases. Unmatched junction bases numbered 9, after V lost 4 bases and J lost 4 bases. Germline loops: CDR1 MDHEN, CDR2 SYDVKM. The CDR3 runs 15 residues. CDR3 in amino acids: CASSSPTSVVETQYF. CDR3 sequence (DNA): TGTGCCAGCAGTTCCCCCACTAGCGTGGTAGAGACCCAGTACTTC.

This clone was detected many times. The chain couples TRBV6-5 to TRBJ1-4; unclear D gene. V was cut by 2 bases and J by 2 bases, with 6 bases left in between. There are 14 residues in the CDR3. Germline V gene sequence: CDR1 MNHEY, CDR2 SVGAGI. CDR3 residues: CASSYGDTNEKLFF. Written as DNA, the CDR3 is TGTGCCAGCAGTTACGGTGATACTAATGAAAAACTGTTTTTT.

CDR3 nucleotide sequence: TGTGCCAGCAGCCTTCACAGCGGCAGTCCTGTTCGGAGCACAGATACGCAGTATTTT. Residues: CASSLHSGSPVRSTDTQYF. The chain employs TRBV13 and TRBJ2-3; D is perhaps TRBD2 (5 bases). Germline-derived CDR1 and CDR2 are PRHDT and FYEKMQ (reference sequence). The CDR3 covers 19 residues. V was cut by 5 bases and J by 0 bases, with 24 bases left in between. Supplemented by reference TRBV13 and TRBJ2-3, the full variable domain reads AAGVIQSPRHLIKEKRETATLKCYPIPRHDTVYWYQQGPGQDPQFLISFYEKMQSDKGSIPDRFSAQQFSDYHSELNMSSLELGDSALYFCASSLHSGSPVRSTDTQYFGPGTRLTVL.